The 14 T cell receptor beta chains given below trace back to one sample, sequenced in a study of immune evolution from preneoplasia to lung adenocarcinoma. Using immunoSEQ multiplex PCR, the repertoire was profiled, and TCRdb retains in-frame clones only, with some absent. This table has some 5,700 clones, roughly 80% appearing once. Sample: FFPE adjacent normal lung tissue. The receptor source for this set is a donor at least 70 years old with lung adenocarcinoma.

This clone showed up just a few times. The chain has TRBV30 and TRBJ1-1, with TRBD1 matching over 7 bases. The CDR3 covers 14 residues. Per the germline V gene, CDR1 is GTSNPN and CDR2 is SVGIG (reference sequence). V lost 4 bases and J lost 2; bases outside the gene matches: 7. The CDR3 loop is CAWTLTGQNTEAFF. The DNA of the CDR3 is TGTGCCTGGACCTTGACAGGGCAAAACACTGAAGCTTTCTTT.

The rearrangement joins TRBV11-2 to TRBJ1-1; D gene uncertain. Per germline, CDR1 SGHAT and CDR2 FQNNGV. V lost 5 bases, J lost 2 bases, and 12 bases lay in between. This CDR3 region has 14 residues. This CDR3 is CASSKVWINTEAFF. The DNA for the CDR3 is TGTGCCAGCAGCAAGGTGTGGATTAACACTGAAGCTTTCTTT.

The chain has TRBV18 and TRBJ1-1, with D unclear. Trimming shortened V by 0 bases and J by 0 bases, and 5 bases separated the two germline ends. CDR1 and CDR2 from the germline V gene are KGHSH and LQKENI. The CDR3 runs to 14 residues. Here the CDR3 reads CASSPPRMNTEAFF. CDR3 DNA: TGTGCCAGCTCACCACCGAGAATGAACACTGAAGCTTTCTTT. The whole variable domain, remainder taken from reference TRBV18 and TRBJ1-1, is NAGVMQNPRHLVRRRGQEARLRCSPMKGHSHVYWYRQLPEEGLKFMVYLQKENIIDESGMPKERFSAEFPKEGPSILRIQQVVRGDSAAYFCASSPPRMNTEAFFGQGTRLTVV.

CDR3 sequence (DNA): TGTGCCAGCAGCCCAGGGACAGGGGTCAATCAGCCCCAGCATTTT. It encodes CASSPGTGVNQPQHF. The chain combines TRBV7-2 with TRBJ1-5; TRBD1 matches at 10 bases. The germline V gene encodes CDR1 SGHTA and CDR2 FQGNSA. The junction had 4 bases not matched to a gene; V was cut back by 5 bases and J by 3 bases. This CDR3 comprises 15 residues. The full variable domain, in which reference TRBV7-2 and TRBJ1-5 provide the parts outside the CDR3, is GAGVSQSPSNKVTEKGKDVELRCDPISGHTALYWYRQSLGQGLEFLIYFQGNSAPDKSGLPSDRFSAERTGGSVSTLTIQRTQQEDSAVYLCASSPGTGVNQPQHFGDGTRLSIL.

V and J are TRBV7-9 and TRBJ2-7; TRBD1 matches 7 bases. The V and J ends lost 1 base and 7 bases, in that order; junction bases with no gene match: 13. Germline values: CDR1 SEHNR, CDR2 FQNEAQ (reference sequence). This CDR3 spans 16 amino acids. CDR3 nucleotide sequence: TGTGCCAGCAGCTTAGAGCCTGGGACAGTTTTTCGGGAGCAGTACTTC. Amino acid sequence: CASSLEPGTVFREQYF.

DNA of the CDR3: TGTGCCAGCAGTTACCCCCTCAGAGAAGCTTTCTTT. It encodes CASSYPLREAFF. The chain employs TRBV6-5 and TRBJ1-1; D gene uncertain. CDR1 is MNHEY and CDR2 is SVGAGI in the germline V gene. The CDR3 consists of 12 residues. With 2 bases removed from V and 8 bases from J, the gap between germline ends came to 9 bases.

V and J are TRBV11-2 and TRBJ1-2; 7 nucleotides align to TRBD1. The CDR3 contains 15 residues. Per germline, CDR1 SGHAT and CDR2 FQNNGV. V lost 5 bases, J lost 3 bases, and 9 bases stayed unmatched. The CDR3 is CASSPGGGSHYGYTF. As DNA, the CDR3 is TGTGCCAGCAGCCCAGGGGGTGGGTCTCACTATGGCTACACCTTC.

This chain connects TRBV19 to TRBJ1-2; 10 nucleotides agree with TRBD1. Trimming took 6 bases from V and 6 from J; bases not matched to a gene: 10. The CDR3 is 15 residues long. The germline CDR1 and CDR2 sequences are LNHDA and SQIVND (reference sequence). CDR3 DNA sequence: TGTGCCAGTAGCCGCTTGGGACAGGGGAACAATGGCTACACCTTC. Its protein product is CASSRLGQGNNGYTF.

The chain joins TRBV25-1 to TRBJ1-4, with no clear D. Deletions cut 6 bases from V and 5 bases from J, with 4 bases between. The germline V gene encodes CDR1 MGHDK and CDR2 SYGVNS. The CDR3 is 11 amino acids. This CDR3 is CASRRNEKLFF. CDR3 DNA: TGTGCCAGCAGACGAAATGAAAAACTGTTTTTT.

The chain has TRBV4-1 and TRBJ1-4; maybe TRBD1 (5 bases). Germline values: CDR1 MGHRA, CDR2 YSYEKL. CDR3 size: 15 residues. The V end lost 1 base, the J end lost 7 bases, and 13 bases lay between the germline ends. The CDR3 sequence: CASSQGEGRREKLFF. The CDR3 DNA is TGCGCCAGCAGCCAAGGTGAGGGGAGGCGTGAAAAACTGTTTTTT.

The J gene is TRBJ1-2, the V gene TRBV7-2, with a weak D call TRBD1 (5 bases). Germline V gene lookup returns CDR1 SGHTA and CDR2 FQGNSA. CDR3 length: 15 residues. V lost 1 base to trimming and J lost 2 bases, with 11 bases between them. The CDR3 DNA is TGTGCCAGCAGCTTAGAATCAGGGATAAACTATGGCTACACCTTC. It is translated as CASSLESGINYGYTF.

J is TRBJ2-5 and V is TRBV6-6; D not resolved. In germline, CDR1 is MNHNY, CDR2 SVGAGI (reference sequence). V was clipped by 5 bases and J by 0 bases, with 4 bases between them. This CDR3 has 12 amino acids. The DNA of the CDR3 is TGTGCCAGCAGTCGAAACCAAGAGACCCAGTACTTC. Amino acid sequence: CASSRNQETQYF.

The table lists this clone with a count of one. The J gene is TRBJ2-7, the V gene TRBV30; the match to TRBD2 covers 7 bases. This CDR3 comprises 14 residues. The V gene end was trimmed by 3 bases and the J gene end by 4 bases; junction bases not matched to a gene: 9. The germline gives CDR1 GTSNPN, CDR2 SVGIG (reference sequence). The DNA for the CDR3 is TGTGCCTGGAGCCGGACGGGACTAATATACGAGCAGTACTTC. It translates to CAWSRTGLIYEQYF.

The CDR3 nucleotides are TGTGCCAGCTCGCCTTACAGGGAGGGCACCGTTGGCTACACCTTC. Encoded protein: CASSPYREGTVGYTF. The chain links TRBV18 to TRBJ1-2; tentative D call: TRBD1 (6 bases). The V gene's germline CDR1 is KGHSH and CDR2 LQKENI. Trimming cost V 6 bases and J 7 bases, with 21 bases left between them. CDR3 size: 15 residues.